The 11 T cell receptor delta chains below all came from one sample that was sequenced in a study of gamma-delta T cells after stem cell transplantation. TCRdb re-called the RT-PCR reads with CATT. The data show around 3,000 delta-chain clones, 1.7% seen once. The sample consisted of gamma-delta T cells. The receptors come from a human donor. It is not recorded whose cells these are; they may come from a transplant donor.

This clone was seen a few times. The protein in TCRdb stems from a much larger clone and differs at residue 10 from this DNA's translation, likely a read error; here the protein is translated from the DNA. The chain uses TRDV2 and TRDJ1; possibly TRDD3 for D (5 bases). The CDR3 runs to 15 residues. V gave up 1 base and J gave up 3 bases, with 14 bases separating them. Germline CDR1 GEAIGNYY, CDR2 EKD. As DNA, the CDR3 is TGTGCCTGTGACACGGTCGGGGAGAACGCCGATAAACTCATCTTT. It is translated as CACDTVGENADKLIF.

Regarding this clone: A far larger clone lies a single base away; this is likely a read error. This chain joins TRDV2 and TRDJ3, with D possibly matching TRDD3 (6 bases). The CDR3 contains 21 residues. CDR1 is GEAIGNYY and CDR2 is EKD in the germline V gene. This chain's CDR3 is CACDTAERGRDNPWDARQMFF. Here the CDR3 DNA reads TGTGCCTGTGACACCGCGGAGAGAGGGAGGGATAACCCCTGGGACGCCCGACAGATGTTTTTC.

About this clone: The protein recorded in TCRdb matches a much larger clone and deviates from this DNA's translation at residue 11, suggesting a read error; the protein here is obtained by translating the DNA. This chain uses TRDV2 with TRDJ1, with TRDD3 matching over 10 bases. J was trimmed by 0 bases and V by 0 bases; bases with no gene match: 12. The CDR3 runs to 19 residues. Germline V CDR1 and CDR2: GEAIGNYY, EKD. CDR3 sequence (DNA): TGTGCCTGTGACACCGTACTGGGGGATCCGCTCCCGTACACCGATAAACTCATCTTT. Translating it yields CACDTVLGDPLPYTDKLIF.

On this clone: The protein in TCRdb stems from a much larger clone and differs at residue 7 from this DNA's translation, likely a read error; here the protein is translated from the DNA. The chain couples TRDV2 to TRDJ2; D remains unclear. V dropped 3 bases and J dropped 6 bases, with 16 bases sitting between them. This CDR3 is 15 amino acids long. Looked up from germline, CDR1 is GEAIGNYY and CDR2 is EKD. The CDR3 DNA reads as TGTGCCTGTGACGCCGCTGAGGGAGGGGCAGCACAACTCTTCTTT. Translated: CACDAAEGGAAQLFF.

This clone was counted between two and nine times. TCRdb lists the protein of a much larger clone for this DNA, which differs at residue 12, so this is likely a read error; the protein given here is translated from the DNA itself. The chain combines TRDV2 with TRDJ1, with 12 bases that match TRDD3. CDR3 size: 18 residues. Per the germline V gene, CDR1 is GEAIGNYY and CDR2 is EKD. V lost 3 bases and J lost 2; bases outside the gene matches: 12. The CDR3 DNA follows: TGTGCCTGTGACGTTCTTACTGGGGGATACAGAGTGACCGATAAACTCATCTTT. As protein: CACDVLTGGYRVTDKLIF.

As for this clone: A read error is the likely source, as a far larger clone sits one nucleotide away. Other DNA sequences in this sample translate to the same CDR3. The V gene is TRDV2, the J gene TRDJ1; TRDD3 is a possible D gene (5 bases). CDR1 and CDR2 from the germline V gene are GEAIGNYY and EKD. Trimming took off 1 base at V and 0 bases at J, with 11 bases between the two ends. The CDR3 contains 15 residues. CDR3 residues: CACDTVGENTDKLIF. The DNA of the CDR3 is TGTGCCTGTGACACGGTAGGGGAGAACACCGATAAACTCATCTTT.

Worth noting for this clone: The TCRdb record carries a much larger clone's protein, which differs from this DNA's translation at residue 15; a read error is the likely cause, and the protein listed here is the DNA translation. The CDR3 reads CACDTVGDIRSTDKPIF. In DNA, the CDR3 is TGTGCCTGTGACACAGTGGGGGATATAAGGTCCACCGATAAACCCATCTTT. This rearrangement joins TRDV2 to TRDJ1, with 9 nucleotides matching TRDD3. From germline, CDR1 is GEAIGNYY and CDR2 EKD. CDR3 length: 17 amino acids.

This clone appeared a few times. A single base separates this from a much larger clone, so it may be a read error. Distinct nucleotide sequences in the sample also encode this CDR3. CDR3 residues: CACDTQGLGDTRRETDKLIF. In DNA, the CDR3 is TGTGCCTGTGACACCCAGGGGTTGGGGGATACGCGGAGGGAAACCGACAAACTCATCTTT. The chain is built from TRDV2 and TRDJ1, with TRDD3 matching over 11 bases. Germline lookup yields CDR1 GEAIGNYY and CDR2 EKD. The CDR3 runs to 20 residues.

This clone was counted at least ten times. Since a far larger clone is one base different, this is likely a read error. The V gene is TRDV2, the J gene TRDJ3, with TRDD3 matching over 8 bases. The CDR3 has 19 amino acids. Per the germline V gene, CDR1 is GEAIGNYY and CDR2 is EKD. For the CDR3, the DNA is TGTGCCTGTGACACCGTAGGGGATACCAGCTCCTGGGACACCCGACAGGTGTTTTTC. Translating gives CACDTVGDTSSWDTRQVFF.

By sample share, this clone is medium-sized. Other DNA sequences of this sample code for an identical CDR3. The gene calls are TRDV2 and TRDJ1, with 11 bases aligning to TRDD3. CDR1 GEAIGNYY and CDR2 EKD come from the germline V gene. The length of the CDR3 is 23 residues. After removal of 0 bases from V and 0 bases from J, the junction contained 23 bases not matched to a gene. For the CDR3, the DNA is TGTGCCTGTGACACCGTTGGGATCCTAGGGGTACTGGGGGATAGATCGTACACCGATAAACTCATCTTT. It is translated as CACDTVGILGVLGDRSYTDKLIF.

Concerning this clone: The protein given by TCRdb reflects a much larger clone and differs at residue 20 from this DNA's translation, likely from a read error; the protein shown is the DNA's translation. The chain couples TRDV2 to TRDJ3, with TRDD3 matching over 8 bases. The CDR3 covers 22 residues. Germline V CDR1 and CDR2: GEAIGNYY, EKD. CDR3 amino acids: CACDTVEYTGGAASWDTRQTFF. CDR3 nucleotide sequence: TGTGCCTGTGACACGGTTGAATATACTGGGGGTGCCGCGTCCTGGGACACCCGACAGACGTTTTTC.